This entry concerns a single T cell receptor (beta chain). Method: immunoSEQ multiplex PCR; TCRdb's copy keeps in-frame clones and lacks some. Of around 16,000 clones listed, just under 95% were seen once; the top ten hold roughly 24%. Treatment in this sample: randomized to nivolumab then ipilimumab (arm A) or the reverse (arm B). The data originate from a study of sequential checkpoint blockade in melanoma. For the study at large: After both sequences, patients received maintenance nivolumab.

This CDR3 has 13 amino acids. Germline assignment: CDR1 SGHNT and CDR2 YYREEE (reference sequence). The V end was cut by 4 bases, the J end by 2 bases, with 7 bases between. The TCR sequence derives from a human donor with melanoma. The chain links TRBV5-4 to TRBJ1-3; D is unresolved. The input for sequencing was CD8+ T cells sorted from blood (inferred from file names), taken from a patient given nivolumab and ipilimumab in sequence. The CDR3: CASSRGTGNTIYF. The CDR3 DNA is TGTGCCAGCAGCAGAGGGACTGGAAACACCATATATTTT.